These 19 T cell receptor beta chains were all obtained from the same sample, sequenced in a study of CD8 T cells in acute hepatitis C reinfection. The time point denotes: naive CD8 control sorted from an acute-time-point sample. Clones were read by immunoSEQ multiplex PCR, and TCRdb kept only the in-frame ones, dropping some. The sample contains about 38,000 clones, just under 90% of which appear only once. The sequencing sample was made of naive CD8+ T cells from PBMCs. These receptor sequences come from a man younger than 40 with chronic hepatitis C.

In regard to this clone: Additional DNA sequences in this sample encode the identical CDR3. This chain joins TRBV19 and TRBJ1-1; D unresolved. Germline V gives CDR1 LNHDA, CDR2 SQIVND (reference sequence). This CDR3 spans 14 amino acids. V shed 1 base and J shed 0 bases, with 6 bases lying between them. The CDR3 protein is CASSIGGMNTEAFF. DNA of the CDR3: TGTGCCAGTAGTATAGGAGGTATGAACACTGAAGCTTTCTTT.

The genes are TRBV5-6 and TRBJ1-1; no clear D. The CDR3 runs to 11 residues. V was trimmed by 0 bases and J by 7 bases, leaving 4 bases between them. Germline V gene sequence: CDR1 SGHDT, CDR2 YYEEEE. This CDR3 is CASSLVGEAFF. The CDR3 region has the DNA TGTGCCAGCAGCTTGGTCGGTGAAGCTTTCTTT.

The gene calls are TRBV27 and TRBJ2-7, with 8 bases identical to TRBD1. With 6 bases clipped from V and 3 bases from J, the junction kept 10 bases outside the gene matches. This CDR3 contains 15 residues. The germline V gene has CDR1 MNHEY and CDR2 SMNVEV (reference sequence). The CDR3 loop reads CASSPETGAGYEQYF. The DNA of the CDR3 is TGTGCCAGCAGCCCGGAGACAGGGGCAGGCTACGAGCAGTACTTC.

The rearrangement joins TRBV7-6 to TRBJ1-3, with D unresolved. This CDR3 contains 13 residues. Germline CDR1 and CDR2: SGHVS and FNYEAQ. The V and J ends lost 7 bases and 4 bases respectively, with 11 bases between them. The CDR3 DNA is TGTGCCAGCACCCCCCGGCCAGGAAACACCATATATTTT. Its translation is CASTPRPGNTIYF. Looking up the rest from reference TRBV7-6 and TRBJ1-3 gives the full variable domain: GAGVSQSPRYKVTKRGQDVALRCDPISGHVSLYWYRQALGQGPEFLTYFNYEAQQDKSGLPNDRFSAERPEGSISTLTIQRTEQRDSAMYRCASTPRPGNTIYFGEGSWLTVV.

The V call is TRBV9, the J call TRBJ2-1; a weak D match, TRBD2 (5 bases). The V gene's germline CDR1 is SGDLS and CDR2 YYNGEE. V was clipped by 0 bases and J by 7 bases, with 5 bases between them. The CDR3 is 12 amino acids. CDR3 sequence (DNA): TGTGCCAGCAGCGTAGGGGAGAATGAGCAGTTCTTC. This codes for CASSVGENEQFF.

V and J are TRBV27 and TRBJ2-3; no firm D call. The length of the CDR3 is 12 residues. Looked up from germline, CDR1 is MNHEY and CDR2 is SMNVEV (reference sequence). The V end lost 5 bases, the J end lost 1 base, and 4 bases lay between the germline ends. The DNA of the CDR3 is TGTGCCAGCAGTCGAGGCACAGATACGCAGTATTTT. Protein: CASSRGTDTQYF.

The V and J genes are TRBV5-6 and TRBJ1-5; D is unclear. CDR1 and CDR2 from the germline V gene are SGHDT and YYEEEE. The CDR3 sequence is 12 residues long. The V gene lost 1 base and the J gene lost 7 bases, with 6 bases spanning the gap. The DNA of the CDR3 is TGTGCCAGCAGCTTGCAGAACCAGCCCCAGCATTTT. This gives the protein CASSLQNQPQHF. Based on the CDR3 plus reference TRBV5-6 and TRBJ1-5, the full variable domain is DAGVTQSPTHLIKTRGQQVTLRCSPKSGHDTVSWYQQALGQGPQFIFQYYEEEERQRGNFPDRFSGHQFPNYSSELNVNALLLGDSALYLCASSLQNQPQHFGDGTRLSIL.

The chain combines TRBV19 with TRBJ2-7, with TRBD1 matching over 9 bases. The CDR3 length is 14 residues. CDR1 is LNHDA, CDR2 SQIVND, per germline (reference sequence). V dropped 6 bases and J dropped 6; count of bases not matched to a gene: 9. The DNA for the CDR3 is TGTGCCAGTAGGCGGACAGGGGAGGCCTGCGAGCAGTACTTC. Encoded protein: CASRRTGEACEQYF.

This chain connects TRBV11-2 to TRBJ2-3, with 9 bases that match TRBD2. Germline loops: CDR1 SGHAT, CDR2 FQNNGV. The ends lost 2 bases at V and 4 bases at J; junction bases unmatched: 10. CDR3 length equals 17 residues. CDR3 bases: TGTGCCAGCAGCTTAAACGGCGGGGGGGCCAGGGCAGATACGCAGTATTTT. Protein sequence: CASSLNGGGARADTQYF.

The chain combines TRBV2 with TRBJ1-2, with D unresolved. The germline V and J ends were trimmed by 6 bases and 10 bases, with 3 bases remaining between them. From germline, CDR1 is SNHLY and CDR2 FYNNEI. The CDR3 length is 8 residues. CDR3 DNA sequence: TGTGCCAGCAGCGTCTACACCTTC. This gives the protein CASSVYTF. Drawing the rest from reference TRBV2 and TRBJ1-2, the complete variable domain is EPEVTQTPSHQVTQMGQEVILRCVPISNHLYFYWYRQILGQKVEFLVSFYNNEISEKSEIFDDQFSVERPDGSNFTLKIRSTKLEDSAMYFCASSVYTFGSGTRLTVV.

The chain carries TRBV13 and TRBJ1-2, with a possible D match to TRBD1 (5 bases). Germline assignment: CDR1 PRHDT and CDR2 FYEKMQ (reference sequence). V lost 5 bases and J 8 bases, leaving 18 bases between the germline ends. CDR3 length equals 14 residues. The CDR3 DNA reads TGTGCCAGCAGCGAGTCGGGACCGCCCTTCGGCTACACCTTC. Its translation: CASSESGPPFGYTF.

The chain employs TRBV28 and TRBJ2-3, with D unclear. The CDR3 runs to 15 residues. Germline V gene data show CDR1 as MDHEN and CDR2 as SYDVKM. V lost 8 bases and J lost 0, with 15 bases in between. The CDR3 DNA reads as TGTGCCAGCTCGCTAAGGGCTACGAGCACAGATACGCAGTATTTT. It codes for CASSLRATSTDTQYF. Based on the CDR3 plus reference TRBV28 and TRBJ2-3, the full variable domain is DVKVTQSSRYLVKRTGEKVFLECVQDMDHENMFWYRQDPGLGLRLIYFSYDVKMKEKGDIPEGYSVSREKKERFSLILESASTNQTSMYLCASSLRATSTDTQYFGPGTRLTVL.

V is TRBV11-2 and J is TRBJ2-3; 11 positions agree with TRBD2. CDR3 length equals 16 residues. After removal of 5 bases from V and 2 bases from J, the junction contained 6 bases not matched to a gene. Germline V gene lookup returns CDR1 SGHAT and CDR2 FQNNGV. Here the CDR3 DNA reads TGTGCCAGCAGCGTCACTAGCGGGAGTGTCACAGATACGCAGTATTTT. This translates into CASSVTSGSVTDTQYF.

The chain combines TRBV11-3 with TRBJ2-3; D ambiguous. V was trimmed by 1 base and J by 6 bases, leaving 8 bases between them. This CDR3 contains 13 residues. Per the germline V gene, CDR1 is SGHNT and CDR2 is YENEEA. CDR3: CASSLGTADTQYF. The CDR3 DNA reads TGTGCCAGCAGCTTAGGGACGGCCGATACGCAGTATTTT.

J is TRBJ1-3 and V is TRBV7-6, with 7 bases lining up with TRBD1. V lost 5 bases to trimming and J lost 0 bases; unmatched junction nucleotides: 13. Looked up from germline, CDR1 is SGHVS and CDR2 is FNYEAQ. The length of the CDR3 is 18 residues. The CDR3, as DNA: TGTGCCAGCAGCGAGACGACAGGGCTTAGGGCCTCTGGAAACACCATATATTTT. Its protein is CASSETTGLRASGNTIYF. Filled out from reference TRBV7-6 and TRBJ1-3, the complete variable domain reads GAGVSQSPRYKVTKRGQDVALRCDPISGHVSLYWYRQALGQGPEFLTYFNYEAQQDKSGLPNDRFSAERPEGSISTLTIQRTEQRDSAMYRCASSETTGLRASGNTIYFGEGSWLTVV.

About this clone: The germline gene is not matched at one end of the junction; a read error may be the cause. The genes are TRBV30 and TRBJ2-5; TRBD2 is a possible D gene (7 bases). This CDR3 contains 14 residues. The germline gives CDR1 GTSNPN, CDR2 SVGIG (reference sequence). CDR3 loop: CAWSVTGGPEAQYF. The DNA of the CDR3 is TGTGCCTGGAGTGTAACGGGGGGCCCAGAGGCCCAGTACTTC.

This clone has a handful of counts. J is TRBJ1-1 and V is TRBV19; the D is unclear. This CDR3 spans 13 amino acids. V was trimmed by 5 bases and J by 1 base, leaving 8 bases between them. Germline CDR1 and CDR2: LNHDA and SQIVND (reference sequence). CDR3 sequence (DNA): TGTGCCAGTAGTCTGGGTCCGAACACTGAAGCTTTCTTT. Protein: CASSLGPNTEAFF.

The genes are TRBV4-3 and TRBJ2-5, with 7 bases that match TRBD1. The CDR3 contains 13 residues. The trim removed 8 bases at V and 2 bases at J, leaving 5 bases unmatched. Germline V gene data show CDR1 as LGHNA and CDR2 as YSLEER. The CDR3 loop is CASRGTEQETQYF. CDR3 coding DNA: TGCGCCAGCCGAGGGACAGAACAAGAGACCCAGTACTTC.

The chain couples TRBV4-2 to TRBJ1-1, with 10 positions matching TRBD1. Germline CDR1 is LGHNA and CDR2 is YNFKEQ. CDR3 length: 14 residues. Unmatched junction bases numbered 3, after V lost 4 bases and J lost 4 bases. The CDR3 loop reads CASSPGQGGTEAFF. CDR3 coding DNA: TGTGCCAGCAGCCCCGGACAGGGGGGCACTGAAGCTTTCTTT.